The 20 T cell receptor beta chains listed next were all sequenced from one sample in a study of cytomegalovirus exposure and HLA in healthy donors. Both 60 Vbeta primers and 13 Jbeta primers went into the PCR. The assay was immunoSEQ multiplex PCR, and TCRdb's table has in-frame clones only and misses some. The repertoire holds a few hundred thousand clones, with over 90% as singletons. Sequenced: PBMCs. These receptors were obtained from a girl aged 2-9 years in good health and CMV-seronegative.

The chain links TRBV5-1 to TRBJ1-1, with D unresolved. CDR3 length equals 14 residues. The V and J ends lost 0 bases and 9 bases respectively, with 15 bases between them. CDR1 SGHRS and CDR2 YFSETQ come from the germline V gene. The CDR3 coding sequence is TGCGCCAGCAGCTTGGGGGGAGTAACGGAGAAAGCTTTCTTT. It yields the protein CASSLGGVTEKAFF.

This chain joins TRBV21-1 and TRBJ1-6; the D call TRBD1 from the table was never checked on the DNA. TRBV21-1 is a pseudogene. The CDR3 is made up of 20 amino acids. CDR3 amino acids: CASSNRDRGGDSSYNSPLHF. As DNA, the CDR3 is TGTGCCAGCAGCAACCGGGACAGGGGAGGGGATAGCTCCTATAATTCACCCCTCCACTTT.

The chain employs TRBV11-1 and TRBJ1-4, with 8 bases matching TRBD1. Germline CDR1 SGHAT, CDR2 FQDESV (reference sequence). The CDR3 loop spans 15 amino acids. V shed 4 bases and J 1 base; nucleotides not matched to a gene: 2. The DNA for the CDR3 is TGTGCCAGCAGCTCCGACAGGGGAACTAATGAAAAACTGTTTTTT. It specifies CASSSDRGTNEKLFF.

The CDR3 DNA is TGTGCCAGCAGCCCACAGACAGGGGTGAGCAATCAGCCCCAGCATTTT. As protein: CASSPQTGVSNQPQHF. V is TRBV7-2 and J is TRBJ1-5, with 8 bases fitting TRBD1. Trimming took 5 bases from V and 1 from J; bases not matched to a gene: 7. The CDR3 runs to 16 residues. Germline-derived CDR1 and CDR2 are SGHTA and FQGNSA.

Only one count was recorded for this clone. The J gene is TRBJ2-1, the V gene TRBV6-6; TRBD2 matches 11 bases. The CDR3 is made up of 15 amino acids. The germline V gene has CDR1 MNHNY and CDR2 SVGAGI (reference sequence). V lost 6 bases, J lost 4 bases, and 5 bases stayed unmatched. Written as DNA, the CDR3 is TGTGCCAGCAGACCAAGACTAGCGGGATACAATGAGCAGTTCTTC. This sequence encodes CASRPRLAGYNEQFF.

J is TRBJ1-4 and V is TRBV19; 9 bases fit TRBD1. This CDR3 spans 13 amino acids. The V and J ends lost 5 bases and 14 bases, in that order; junction bases with no gene match: 9. Germline V gene lookup returns CDR1 LNHDA and CDR2 SQIVND (reference sequence). CDR3 bases: TGTGCCAGTAGTCTAGGGACAGGGACCCGGCTGTTTTTT. As protein: CASSLGTGTRLFF.

The chain uses TRBV28 and TRBJ2-3; the match to TRBD2 covers 11 bases. From germline, CDR1 is MDHEN and CDR2 SYDVKM. The J segment lost 2 bases and the V segment lost 7 bases, leaving 11 bases of the junction unmatched. CDR3 length: 17 residues. CDR3 region: CASKPPLAGGHTDTQYF. The CDR3, as DNA: TGTGCCAGCAAACCCCCTCTAGCGGGGGGACACACAGATACGCAGTATTTT.

This clone was detected only a few times. V gene TRBV7-2 combines with J gene TRBJ2-7, with 9 bases identical to TRBD2. The CDR3 runs 15 residues. Unmatched junction bases numbered 8, after V lost 4 bases and J lost 4 bases. Germline-derived CDR1 and CDR2 are SGHTA and FQGNSA. This CDR3 reads CASSSPGLALYEQYF. As DNA, the CDR3 is TGTGCCAGCAGCTCCCCGGGACTAGCTTTATACGAGCAGTACTTC.

The rearrangement links TRBV5-1 to TRBJ2-4; TRBD1 matches 7 bases. The CDR3 contains 16 residues. Germline V CDR1 and CDR2: SGHRS, YFSETQ. Losses at the gene ends were 0 bases for V and 0 bases for J; bases not matched to a gene: 3. CDR3 in amino acids: CASSLEGAGAKNIQYF. CDR3 bases: TGCGCCAGCAGCTTGGAGGGGGCTGGAGCCAAAAACATTCAGTACTTC. Together with reference TRBV5-1 and TRBJ2-4, the CDR3 gives the full variable domain: KAGVTQTPRYLIKTRGQQVTLSCSPISGHRSVSWYQQTPGQGLQFLFEYFSETQRNKGNFPGRFSGRQFSNSRSEMNVSTLELGDSALYLCASSLEGAGAKNIQYFGAGTRLSVL.

The chain carries TRBV10-3 and TRBJ1-1; D may be TRBD1 (5 bases). The CDR3 is made up of 15 amino acids. CDR1 is ENHRY and CDR2 is SYGVKD in the germline V gene. V gave up 7 bases and J gave up 4 bases, with 19 bases separating them. CDR3 sequence (DNA): TGTGCCATCACAGGAGACATAGCTCAGGGCACTGAAGCTTTCTTT. Protein product: CAITGDIAQGTEAFF.

This rearrangement joins TRBV9 to TRBJ1-6; D unresolved. The V and J ends lost 0 bases and 4 bases respectively, with 14 bases between them. Germline CDR1 and CDR2: SGDLS and YYNGEE. CDR3 size: 17 residues. The CDR3 sequence: CASSVAIDRGYNSPLHF. In DNA form, the CDR3 reads TGTGCCAGCAGCGTAGCTATAGACCGAGGGTATAATTCACCCCTCCACTTT.

The J gene is TRBJ2-2, the V gene TRBV13; 16 positions match TRBD2. Germline CDR1 is PRHDT and CDR2 is FYEKMQ (reference sequence). Trimming at V came to 3 bases and at J to 6 bases, leaving 7 bases not matched to a gene. This CDR3 is built from 18 residues. Here the CDR3 DNA reads TGTGCCAGCAGCTTGTTGGGACTAGCGGGGGGGCCTGCCGGGGAGCTGTTTTTT. This sequence encodes CASSLLGLAGGPAGELFF. The variable domain in full, completed from reference TRBV13 and TRBJ2-2, reads AAGVIQSPRHLIKEKRETATLKCYPIPRHDTVYWYQQGPGQDPQFLISFYEKMQSDKGSIPDRFSAQQFSDYHSELNMSSLELGDSALYFCASSLLGLAGGPAGELFFGEGSRLTVL.

Concerning this clone: The same CDR3 can be traced to other DNA sequences in this sample. The chain combines TRBV7-2 with TRBJ1-2; 8 nucleotides line up with TRBD1. Trimming took 5 bases from V and 4 from J; bases not matched to a gene: 3. The CDR3 contains 13 residues. Germline V lookup: CDR1 SGHTA, CDR2 FQGNSA. The CDR3 is CASSPTGGYGYTF. In nucleotides, the CDR3 is TGTGCCAGCAGCCCCACAGGGGGCTATGGCTACACCTTC.

V gene TRBV9 combines with J gene TRBJ1-6; D ambiguous. Between the trimmed V and J ends, which lost 0 bases and 9 bases, there was a span of 16 bases. The CDR3 sequence is 16 residues long. Germline V gives CDR1 SGDLS, CDR2 YYNGEE. The CDR3 bases are TGTGCCAGCAGCGTAGGCACTGTGGAGGGAGGTTCACCCCTCCACTTT. This gives the protein CASSVGTVEGGSPLHF. Complete variable domain (other parts from reference TRBV9 and TRBJ1-6): DSGVTQTPKHLITATGQRVTLRCSPRSGDLSVYWYQQSLDQGLQFLIQYYNGEERAKGNILERFSAQQFPDLHSELNLSSLELGDSALYFCASSVGTVEGGSPLHFGNGTRLTVT.

V gene TRBV10-3 combines with J gene TRBJ1-4; D gene ambiguous. This CDR3 is built from 13 residues. The germline gives CDR1 ENHRY, CDR2 SYGVKD. V was cut by 2 bases and J by 5 bases, with 6 bases left in between. The CDR3 bases are TGTGCCATCAGTGAGGAGAGGAATGAAAAACTGTTTTTT. Amino acids: CAISEERNEKLFF.

The J gene is TRBJ1-2, the V gene TRBV6-5; a weak D match, TRBD1 (5 bases). Trimming took off 1 base at V and 3 bases at J, with 15 bases between the two ends. This CDR3 is 16 amino acids long. The germline gives CDR1 MNHEY, CDR2 SVGAGI. Written as DNA, the CDR3 is TGTGCCAGCAGTTACTACCAAGGGGTGAAGGACTATGGCTACACCTTC. Translation: CASSYYQGVKDYGYTF.

This clone was picked up a small number of times. The V gene is TRBV19, the J gene TRBJ1-1; D gene ambiguous. Germline CDR1 is LNHDA and CDR2 is SQIVND (reference sequence). This CDR3 comprises 14 residues. V was clipped by 5 bases and J by 4 bases, with 14 bases between them. The CDR3 DNA follows: TGTGCCAGTAGTTGGAGCGGTAGCAGCACTGAAGCTTTCTTT. Translated: CASSWSGSSTEAFF.

The rearrangement uses TRBV7-9 and TRBJ1-4; 11 bases are a match to TRBD1. The germline gives CDR1 SEHNR, CDR2 FQNEAQ (reference sequence). CDR3 length equals 16 residues. V shed 3 bases, J shed 10 bases, and the junction held 10 bases outside the gene matches. The CDR3 nucleotides read TGTGCCAGCAGCTTGGGACAGGGGGTCAATGGAGGAAAACTGTTTTTT. Its protein product is CASSLGQGVNGGKLFF. The whole variable domain, filled in from reference TRBV7-9 and TRBJ1-4, reads DTGVSQNPRHKITKRGQNVTFRCDPISEHNRLYWYRQTLGQGPEFLTYFQNEAQLEKSRLLSDRFSAERPKGSFSTLEIQRTEQGDSAMYLCASSLGQGVNGGKLFFGSGTQLSVL.

In nucleotides, the CDR3 is TGTGCCATCAGTGCGGCGGGAGAATACAATGAGCAGTTCTTC. Translation gives CAISAAGEYNEQFF. The chain couples TRBV10-3 to TRBJ2-1; 7 positions agree with TRBD2. Germline values: CDR1 ENHRY, CDR2 SYGVKD. J was trimmed by 4 bases and V by 4 bases; bases with no gene match: 4. The CDR3 contains 14 residues.

Of note for this clone: Its ends do not fully match the called genes, so a read error is possible. The rearrangement uses TRBV6-5 and TRBJ2-7, with D perhaps TRBD2 (7 bases). The CDR3 consists of 14 residues. Germline CDR1 is MNHEY and CDR2 is SVGAGI. CDR3 in DNA: TGTGCCAGCAGCTACTGGGGGGGCCTAAGCGAGCAGTACTTC. Amino acids: CASSYWGGLSEQYF.